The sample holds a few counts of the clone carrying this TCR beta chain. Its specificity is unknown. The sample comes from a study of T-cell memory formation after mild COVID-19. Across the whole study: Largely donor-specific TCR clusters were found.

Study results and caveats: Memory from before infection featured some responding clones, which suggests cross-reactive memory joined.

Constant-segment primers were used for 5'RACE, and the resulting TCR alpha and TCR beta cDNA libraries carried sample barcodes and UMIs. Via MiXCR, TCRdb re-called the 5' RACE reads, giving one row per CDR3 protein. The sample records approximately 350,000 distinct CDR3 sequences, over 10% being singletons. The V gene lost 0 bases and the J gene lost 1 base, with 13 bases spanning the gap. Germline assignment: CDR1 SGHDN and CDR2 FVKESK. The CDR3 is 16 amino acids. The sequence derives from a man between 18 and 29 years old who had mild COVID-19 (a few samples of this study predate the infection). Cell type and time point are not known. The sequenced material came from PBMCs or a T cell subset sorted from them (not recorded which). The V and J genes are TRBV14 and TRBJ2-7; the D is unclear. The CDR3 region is CASSQDLEGISYEQYF. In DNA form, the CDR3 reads TGTGCCAGCAGCCAAGATCTTGAAGGGATTTCCTACGAGCAGTACTTC.